This TCR beta chain was recovered during a study of shared clonotypes between healthy human individuals. As to this clone: The sample has other DNA sequences that encode this CDR3 too.

The CDR3 has 15 residues. Germline CDR1 SGHNT, CDR2 YYREEE (reference sequence). Unmatched junction bases numbered 6, after V lost 4 bases and J lost 2 bases. At the deep level, the assay was run. Clones were read by immunoSEQ multiplex PCR, and TCRdb kept only the in-frame ones, dropping some. The table has about 2,500,000 clones, 90% to 95% seen once. V usage is TRBV5-4 and J usage is TRBJ1-5, with TRBD1 matching over 7 bases. Sequencing was done on a sample of naive CD4+ T cells sorted from blood. The subset here: CD45RA+ positively selected. This TCR derives from a young man in good health. The CDR3 loop reads CASSLTGEGNQPQHF. Written as DNA, the CDR3 is TGTGCCAGCAGCCTTACAGGGGAAGGCAATCAGCCCCAGCATTTT.